The entry below describes one T cell receptor (beta chain). Other DNA sequences in this specimen translate into the identical CDR3. The sample belongs to a study of OX40 agonist ivuxolimab in advanced cancers. Trimming took 3 bases from V and 4 from J; bases not matched to a gene: 7. The CDR3 contains 16 residues. Germline loops: CDR1 SGHNT, CDR2 YYREEE (reference sequence). Sequencing used immunoSEQ multiplex PCR; TCRdb keeps in-frame clones, though not all of them. Here the sample spans about 82,000 clones, 75% to 90% being singletons. This sequence joins TRBV5-4 and TRBJ2-1, with 10 bases identical to TRBD1. This TCR derives from an adult with an advanced solid tumor such as melanoma, head and neck, liver or kidney cancer. The material was CD4+ or CD8+ T cells sorted from blood, obtained in a trial of the OX40 agonist ivuxolimab. The chain's CDR3 is CASSSTRDRGYNEQFF. The CDR3 coding sequence is TGTGCCAGCAGCTCTACCCGGGACAGGGGATACAATGAGCAGTTCTTC.